The present T cell receptor (beta chain) was sequenced within a study of blood T cell repertoires in COVID-19. TCRdb's copy holds only in-frame clones and misses some; the assay was immunoSEQ multiplex PCR. Seen here are approximately 160,000 clones, roughly 85% observed once, and the top ten hold under 8.5%. Per the germline V gene, CDR1 is LGHDT and CDR2 is YNNKEL (reference sequence). The CDR3 length is 15 residues. Trimming at V came to 1 base and at J to 2 bases, leaving 5 bases not matched to a gene. This sequence originates from an older woman with COVID-19, enrolled during active disease. What was sequenced was peripheral blood. V and J are TRBV3-1 (or the pseudogene TRBV3-2) and TRBJ2-7; 7 bases agree with TRBD2. The CDR3 region has the DNA TGTGCCAGCAGCCAAGCTTCTAGCGGCGCCTACGAGCAGTACTTC. Its translation: CASSQASSGAYEQYF.